This TCR beta chain was captured by sequencing in a study of T cell repertoires in cytomegalovirus infection. Each CDR3 protein gets one entry after TCRdb re-called the reads with MiXCR. The sample lists approximately 1,000,000 distinct CDR3 sequences, around 32% seen once, with over 12% in the top ten. As to this clonotype: Its antigen is currently unknown.

V was clipped by 0 bases and J by 2 bases, with 11 bases between them. This CDR3 is built from 15 residues. In germline, CDR1 is SGHNT, CDR2 YYREEE (reference sequence). J is TRBJ2-5 and V is TRBV5-4; either TRBD1 or TRBD2 may fit D (6 bases each). The material sequenced was cultured CD8+ T cells from PBMCs, taken from culture after CMV antigen stimulation. The receptor's source is a human donor in good health (CMV status not recorded). Some clones in this sample may be carry-over from other donors' samples. In DNA form, the CDR3 reads TGTGCCAGCAGCTTGGGTTGGGGGGCTCAAGAGACCCAGTACTTC. Its translation is CASSLGWGAQETQYF. The complete variable domain, with remaining parts taken from reference TRBV5-4 and TRBJ2-5, reads ETGVTQSPTHLIKTRGQQVTLRCSSQSGHNTVSWYQQALGQGPQFIFQYYREEENGRGNFPPRFSGLQFPNYSSELNVNALELDDSALYLCASSLGWGAQETQYFGPGTRLLVL.